The subject of this entry is one TCR beta chain. This clone's antigen is unknown. Nothing much larger sits one base from this clone, and base qualities are not available. The listed sequencing device is Illumina NovaSeq 6000. TCRalpha and TCRbeta cDNA libraries were constructed by 5'RACE with constant-segment primers, with sample barcodes and unique molecular identifiers being introduced. Trizol reagent was used to extract RNA from every sample. Libraries were amplified in two PCR steps, with a second sample barcode and Illumina TruSeq adapters added in the second step. Sequencing of the libraries was done on an Illumina NovaSeq, producing 2 x 150 bp paired-end reads. In the source study's methods: Demultiplexing of reads and collapsing into UMI-guided consensus sequences were performed with migec v1.2.7. Using mixcr v2.1.11, UMI consensuses were aligned to TRA and TRB V and J templates and then assembled into clonotypes. A clonotype was counted as expanded or contracted only when both edgeR and NoisET called the clonotype significant, with the noise models trained on biological replicates. edgeR calls used a false discovery rate-adjusted p below 0.01 and a log2 fold-change threshold of 1. As an exploratory analysis of dynamics, max-normalized trajectories of the 1000 most abundant clonotypes were examined with PCA combined with hierarchical clustering. Each responding clone was given a CD4 or CD8 phenotype based on the CD4+ and CD8+ repertoires, which had been sequenced separately. The public reads were quality trimmed at Q25 with fastp and then assembled into clones with MiXCR by TCRdb, keeping productive beta chains. Rows merge per CDR3 protein into single entries with the most common DNA and genes. The V and J calls shown here were made by TCRdb, not taken from the authors' results. The sample table records tens of thousands of distinct CDR3 sequences; 25% of these occur just once. Under 55% of the sample rests with the top ten.

Ficoll-Paque density gradient centrifugation was the method used to isolate PBMCs. The source of the sample is a study of T-cell memory formation after mild COVID-19 listed by TCRdb under 2021. Context from the whole study: Most TCR sequence clusters were specific to one of the two donors. In two donors, T-cell clones that expanded and contracted after mild COVID-19 were followed by sequencing TCRalpha and TCRbeta repertoires longitudinally. The cohort was made up of two young adult volunteers, one female and one male, who were previously healthy.

CDR1 and CDR2 were assigned from the germline V gene as MGHRA and YSYEKL. The junction shows trimming of 0 bases on V and 4 bases on J, and the gene matches do not reach 7 bases of it. CDR3 length: 17 amino acids, cysteine to phenylalanine. Here the CDR3 DNA is all that survives: 51 bases in frame from base 1. On the study overall, not on this receptor specifically: Clones that contracted from day 15 to 85 showed balanced CD4/CD8 phenotypes, whereas a second wave of clones that expanded from day 15 to 37 leaned towards CD4+. Contracting CD4+ clones appeared mostly in the CM and EM memory subsets, whereas CD8+ clones were enriched in EMRA. Some responding clones were detected in pre-infection memory, suggesting pre-existing cross-reactive memory T cells joined the SARS-CoV-2 response. Only a couple of mild cases were covered by the study, and larger cohorts that include severe cases with pre-infection samples were considered necessary. The second-wave clones that peaked on day 37 were not confirmed to be SARS-CoV-2 specific.

This TCR derives from a man between 18 and 35 years old who had mild COVID-19 (a few samples of this study predate the infection). The sample titles of this study are shuffled in the database, so cell type and time point are left out; the donor was told from shared clones. The specimen was PBMCs or a T cell subset sorted from them (not recorded which). Recombination connected TRBV4-1 to TRBJ2-5; 11 bases in the junction line up with TRBD2. The sequenced DNA is TGCGCCAGCAGCCAAGATGTTGTTGGGACTAGCGGAGAGACCCAGTACTTC. This sequence encodes CASSQDVVGTSGETQYF.